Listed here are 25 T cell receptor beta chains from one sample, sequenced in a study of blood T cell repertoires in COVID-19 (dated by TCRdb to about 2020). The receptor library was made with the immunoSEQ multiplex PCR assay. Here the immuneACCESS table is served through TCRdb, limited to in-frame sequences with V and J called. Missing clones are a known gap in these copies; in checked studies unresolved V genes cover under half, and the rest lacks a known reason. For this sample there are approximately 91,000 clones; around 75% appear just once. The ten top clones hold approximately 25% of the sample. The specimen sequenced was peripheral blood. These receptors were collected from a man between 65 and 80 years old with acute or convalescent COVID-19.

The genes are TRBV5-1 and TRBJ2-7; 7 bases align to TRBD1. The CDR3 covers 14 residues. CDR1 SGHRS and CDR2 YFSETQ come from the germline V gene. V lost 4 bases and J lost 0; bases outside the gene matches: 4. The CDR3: CASSAWDSSYEQYF. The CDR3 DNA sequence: TGCGCCAGCAGCGCCTGGGACAGCTCCTACGAGCAGTACTTC.

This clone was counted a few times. The CDR3 DNA follows: TGTGCCAGCTCACCAAGGACAGGGGAGGGCGAGCAGTACTTC. Protein sequence: CASSPRTGEGEQYF. The V and J genes are TRBV18 and TRBJ2-7; 9 bases map to TRBD1. The CDR3 has 14 residues. V was pared by 2 bases and J by 6 bases, with 5 bases of the junction left unmatched. Germline values: CDR1 KGHSH, CDR2 LQKENI.

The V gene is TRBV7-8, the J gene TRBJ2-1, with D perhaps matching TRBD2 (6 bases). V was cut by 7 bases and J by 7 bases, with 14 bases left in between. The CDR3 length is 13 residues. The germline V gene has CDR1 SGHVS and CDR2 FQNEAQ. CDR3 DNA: TGTGCCAGCAAGGGTCCTAGCGAAAATGAGCAGTTCTTC. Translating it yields CASKGPSENEQFF.

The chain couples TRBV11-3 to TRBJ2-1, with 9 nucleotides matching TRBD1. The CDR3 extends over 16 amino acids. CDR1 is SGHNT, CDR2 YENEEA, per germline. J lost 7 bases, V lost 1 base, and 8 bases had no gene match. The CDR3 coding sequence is TGTGCCAGCAGCTTAGCGGGGGACAGGGAGGGTAATGAGCAGTTCTTC. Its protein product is CASSLAGDREGNEQFF.

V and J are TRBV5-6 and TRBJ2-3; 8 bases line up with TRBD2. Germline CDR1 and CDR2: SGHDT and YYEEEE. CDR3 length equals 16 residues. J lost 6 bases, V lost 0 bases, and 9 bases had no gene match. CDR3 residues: CASSLGLAGRVDTQYF. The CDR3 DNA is TGTGCCAGCAGCTTGGGGCTAGCGGGCCGTGTGGATACGCAGTATTTT.

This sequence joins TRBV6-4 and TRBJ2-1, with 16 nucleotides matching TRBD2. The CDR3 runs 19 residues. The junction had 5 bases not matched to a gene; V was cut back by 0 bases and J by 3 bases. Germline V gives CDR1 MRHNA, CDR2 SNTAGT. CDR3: CASSDSGTSGRAVYNEQFF. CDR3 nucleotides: TGTGCCAGCAGTGACTCGGGGACTAGCGGGAGGGCGGTCTACAATGAGCAGTTCTTC.

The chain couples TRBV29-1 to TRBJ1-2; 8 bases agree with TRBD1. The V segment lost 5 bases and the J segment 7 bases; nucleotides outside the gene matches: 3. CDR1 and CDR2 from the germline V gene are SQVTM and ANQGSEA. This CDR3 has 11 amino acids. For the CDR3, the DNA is TGCAGCGTTTCCGACAGGGGTGGCTACACCTTC. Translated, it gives CSVSDRGGYTF.

CDR3 amino acids: CASSPQFLSTDTQYF. As DNA, the CDR3 is TGTGCCAGCAGCCCGCAGTTTTTGAGCACAGATACGCAGTATTTT. The chain joins TRBV7-9 to TRBJ2-3; D uncertain. The CDR3 is made up of 15 amino acids. V dropped 5 bases and J dropped 0 bases, with 12 bases sitting between them. The germline gives CDR1 SEHNR, CDR2 FQNEAQ (reference sequence).

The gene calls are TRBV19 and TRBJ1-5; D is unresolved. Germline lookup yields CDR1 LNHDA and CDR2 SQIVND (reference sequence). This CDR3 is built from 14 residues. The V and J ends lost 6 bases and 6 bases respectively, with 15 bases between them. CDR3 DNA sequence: TGTGCCAGTAGCGAGCTGTTAAGAGGTCAGCCCCAGCATTTT. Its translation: CASSELLRGQPQHF.

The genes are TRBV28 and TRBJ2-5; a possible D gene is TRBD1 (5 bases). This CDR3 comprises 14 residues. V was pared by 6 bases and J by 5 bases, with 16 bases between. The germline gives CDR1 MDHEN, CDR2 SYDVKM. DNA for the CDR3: TGTGCCAGCAGGGGCAGGGTTGTGCGGGAGACCCAGTACTTC. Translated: CASRGRVVRETQYF.

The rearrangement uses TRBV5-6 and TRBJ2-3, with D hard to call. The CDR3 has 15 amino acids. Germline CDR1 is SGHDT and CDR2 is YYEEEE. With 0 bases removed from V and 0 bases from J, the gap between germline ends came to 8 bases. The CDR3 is CASSLGPPSTDTQYF. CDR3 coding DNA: TGTGCCAGCAGCTTGGGGCCCCCTAGCACAGATACGCAGTATTTT.

DNA of the CDR3: TGTGCCAGCAGTTACTTCCTACGACTAGCGGGAGTATACGAGCAGTACTTC. This sequence encodes CASSYFLRLAGVYEQYF. The chain uses TRBV6-2 or TRBV6-3 and TRBJ2-7; TRBD2 matches 12 bases. The CDR3 length is 17 residues. J gave up 4 bases and V 1 base, and 8 bases lay outside the gene matches. Germline V gene lookup returns CDR1 MNHEY and CDR2 SVGEGT.

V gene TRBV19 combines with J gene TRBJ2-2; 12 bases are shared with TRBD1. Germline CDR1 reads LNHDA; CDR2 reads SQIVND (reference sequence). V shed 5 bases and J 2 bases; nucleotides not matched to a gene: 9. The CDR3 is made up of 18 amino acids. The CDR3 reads CASSRGGGTGGNTGELFF. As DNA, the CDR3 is TGTGCCAGTAGTCGAGGAGGGGGGACAGGGGGCAACACCGGGGAGCTGTTTTTT.

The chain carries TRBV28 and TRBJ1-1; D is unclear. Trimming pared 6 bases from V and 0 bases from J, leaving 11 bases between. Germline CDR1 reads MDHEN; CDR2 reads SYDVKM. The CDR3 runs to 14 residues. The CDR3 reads CASSPRSVNTEAFF. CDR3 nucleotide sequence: TGTGCCAGCAGCCCGAGGAGCGTGAACACTGAAGCTTTCTTT.

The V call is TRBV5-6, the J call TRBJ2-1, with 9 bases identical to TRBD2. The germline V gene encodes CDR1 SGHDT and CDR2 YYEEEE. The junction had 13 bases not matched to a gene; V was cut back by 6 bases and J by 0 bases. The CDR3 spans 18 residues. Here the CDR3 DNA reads TGTGCCAGCACCCTCCCCCCCGGGCGGGAGGGCTCCTACAATGAGCAGTTCTTC. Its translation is CASTLPPGREGSYNEQFF. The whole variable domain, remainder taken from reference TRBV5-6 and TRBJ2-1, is DAGVTQSPTHLIKTRGQQVTLRCSPKSGHDTVSWYQQALGQGPQFIFQYYEEEERQRGNFPDRFSGHQFPNYSSELNVNALLLGDSALYLCASTLPPGREGSYNEQFFGPGTRLTVL.

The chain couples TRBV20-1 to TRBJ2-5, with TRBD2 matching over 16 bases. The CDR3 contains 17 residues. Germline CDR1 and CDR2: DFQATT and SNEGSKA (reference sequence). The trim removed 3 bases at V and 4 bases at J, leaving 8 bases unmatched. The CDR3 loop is CSASSGLAGGPLETQYF. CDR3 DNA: TGCAGTGCTAGTTCGGGACTAGCGGGAGGGCCATTAGAGACCCAGTACTTC.

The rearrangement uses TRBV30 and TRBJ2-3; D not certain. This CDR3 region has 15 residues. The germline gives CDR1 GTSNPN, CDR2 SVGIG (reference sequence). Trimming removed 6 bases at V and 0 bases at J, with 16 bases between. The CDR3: CACHRTDTSTDTQYF. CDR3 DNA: TGTGCCTGCCACAGAACAGATACTAGCACAGATACGCAGTATTTT.

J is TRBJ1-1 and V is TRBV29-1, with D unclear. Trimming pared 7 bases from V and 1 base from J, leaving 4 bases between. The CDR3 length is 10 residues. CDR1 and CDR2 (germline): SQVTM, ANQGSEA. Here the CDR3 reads CSAQNTEAFF. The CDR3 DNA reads TGCAGCGCGCAGAACACTGAAGCTTTCTTT.

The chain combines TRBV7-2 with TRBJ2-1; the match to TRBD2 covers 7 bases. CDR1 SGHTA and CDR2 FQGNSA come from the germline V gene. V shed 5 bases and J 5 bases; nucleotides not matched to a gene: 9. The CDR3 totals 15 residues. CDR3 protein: CASSPPERGHNEQFF. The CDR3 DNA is TGTGCCAGCAGCCCCCCCGAGCGGGGTCACAATGAGCAGTTCTTC. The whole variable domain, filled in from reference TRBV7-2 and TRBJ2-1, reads GAGVSQSPSNKVTEKGKDVELRCDPISGHTALYWYRQSLGQGLEFLIYFQGNSAPDKSGLPSDRFSAERTGGSVSTLTIQRTQQEDSAVYLCASSPPERGHNEQFFGPGTRLTVL.

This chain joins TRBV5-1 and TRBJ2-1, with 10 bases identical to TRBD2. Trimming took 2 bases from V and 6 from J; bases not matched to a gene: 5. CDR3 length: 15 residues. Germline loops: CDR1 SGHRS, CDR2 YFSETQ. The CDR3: CASSLELAGFNEQFF. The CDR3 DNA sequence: TGCGCCAGCAGCTTAGAACTAGCGGGATTCAATGAGCAGTTCTTC.

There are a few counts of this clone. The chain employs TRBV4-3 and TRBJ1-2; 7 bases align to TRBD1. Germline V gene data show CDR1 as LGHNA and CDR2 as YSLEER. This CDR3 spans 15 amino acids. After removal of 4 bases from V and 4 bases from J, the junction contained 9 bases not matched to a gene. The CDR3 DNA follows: TGCGCCAGCAGCCTCTACCGACAGGGCGGCTATGGCTACACCTTC. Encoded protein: CASSLYRQGGYGYTF.

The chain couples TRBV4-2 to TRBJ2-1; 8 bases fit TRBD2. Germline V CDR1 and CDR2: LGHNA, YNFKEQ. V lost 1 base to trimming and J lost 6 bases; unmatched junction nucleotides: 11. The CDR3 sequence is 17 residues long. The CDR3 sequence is CASSQVTSGGRGNEQFF. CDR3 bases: TGTGCCAGCAGCCAAGTAACTAGCGGAGGTCGGGGCAATGAGCAGTTCTTC.

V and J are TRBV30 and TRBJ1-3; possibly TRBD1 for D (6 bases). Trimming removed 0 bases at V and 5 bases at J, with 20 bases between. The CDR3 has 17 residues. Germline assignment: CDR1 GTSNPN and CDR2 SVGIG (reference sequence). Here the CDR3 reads CAWSVRQAGYRRNTIYF. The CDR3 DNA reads TGTGCCTGGAGTGTACGACAGGCAGGGTATAGGCGAAACACCATATATTTT.

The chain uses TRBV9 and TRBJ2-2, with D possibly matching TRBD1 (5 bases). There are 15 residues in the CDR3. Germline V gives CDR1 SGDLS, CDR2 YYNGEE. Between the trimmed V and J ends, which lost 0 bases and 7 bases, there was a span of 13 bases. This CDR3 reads CASSVVSAGHGELFF. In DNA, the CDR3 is TGTGCCAGCAGCGTAGTCTCGGCAGGGCACGGGGAGCTGTTTTTT.

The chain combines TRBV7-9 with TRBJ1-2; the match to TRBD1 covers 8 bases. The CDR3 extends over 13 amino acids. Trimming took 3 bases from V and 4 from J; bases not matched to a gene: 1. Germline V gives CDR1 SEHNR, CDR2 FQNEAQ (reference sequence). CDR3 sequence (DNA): TGTGCCAGCAGCTTCGGACAGGGCTATGGCTACACCTTC. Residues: CASSFGQGYGYTF.